This T cell receptor (beta chain) was documented in a study of OX40 agonist ivuxolimab in advanced cancers. Germline CDR1 MGHRA, CDR2 YSYEKL. This CDR3 has 15 amino acids. V lost 3 bases to trimming and J lost 7 bases; unmatched junction nucleotides: 4. About this clone itself: No antigen is known for it.

Profiling relied on immunoSEQ multiplex PCR, and the TCRdb table lists in-frame clones only, not all of them. This table has roughly 70,000 clones, around 86% appearing once. Findings and caveats of the study: Average numbers of expanded clones were greater in CD8+ T cells than in CD4+. Near-lowest levels of clonal expansion characterized partial responders at 0.1-3.0 mg/kg. At 0.1 to 3.0 mg/kg and by week 6, clonal expansion occurred in CD4+ and CD8+ blood T cells. It was also the case that some nonresponders had low normalized T-cell clonal expansion.

The receptor was derived from an adult with an advanced solid tumor such as melanoma, head and neck, liver or kidney cancer. The sample in question was CD4+ or CD8+ T cells sorted from blood, obtained in a trial of the OX40 agonist ivuxolimab. J is TRBJ1-6 and V is TRBV4-1, with TRBD1 matching 9 bases. CDR3 residues: CASSQGDRENSPLHF. The CDR3 DNA reads TGCGCCAGCAGCCAGGGGGACAGGGAGAATTCACCCCTCCACTTT.